The clone carrying this T cell receptor beta chain was counted a few times. Its target is not known. TCRdb analysed the 5' RACE reads with MiXCR anew, one entry per CDR3 protein. The sample lists about 340,000 distinct CDR3 sequences; approximately 15% were seen once. Germline V gene sequence: CDR1 SGHRS, CDR2 YFSETQ. The CDR3 totals 14 residues. With 0 bases removed from V and 4 bases from J, the gap between germline ends came to 8 bases. The data belong to a study of T-cell memory formation after mild COVID-19. Study-level results: Pre-infection memory showed some responding clones, and this suggested that cross-reactive memory joined.

The clonotype was recovered from a man younger than 35 who had mild COVID-19 (a few samples of this study predate the infection). Cell type and time point are not known. The genes are TRBV5-1 and TRBJ2-1; D is unclear. The material sequenced was PBMCs or a T cell subset sorted from them (not recorded which). The CDR3 DNA reads TGCGCCAGCAGCTTGGGCCAGGATTACAATGAGCAGTTCTTC. Translation: CASSLGQDYNEQFF.